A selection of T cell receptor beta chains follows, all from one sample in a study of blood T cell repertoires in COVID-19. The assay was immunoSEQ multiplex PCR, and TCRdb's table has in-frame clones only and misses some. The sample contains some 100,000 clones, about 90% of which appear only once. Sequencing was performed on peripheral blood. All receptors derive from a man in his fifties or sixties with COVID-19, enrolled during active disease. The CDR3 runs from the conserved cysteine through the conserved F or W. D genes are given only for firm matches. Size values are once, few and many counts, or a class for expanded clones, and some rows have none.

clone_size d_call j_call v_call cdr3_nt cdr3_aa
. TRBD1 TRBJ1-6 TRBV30 TGTGCCTCGCGGACAGGTGTATCCTATAATTCACCCCTCCACTTT CASRTGVSYNSPLHF
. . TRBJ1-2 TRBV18 TGTGCCAGCTCACCCAGTATGGAGGACGGCTACACCTTC CASSPSMEDGYTF
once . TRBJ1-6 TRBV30 TGTGCCTGGAGACCCCCGGGGAGGGACTCACCCCTCCACTTT CAWRPPGRDSPLHF
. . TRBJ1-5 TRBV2 TGTGCCAGCAGTGACCGGGGCAATCAGCCCCAGCATTTT CASSDRGNQPQHF
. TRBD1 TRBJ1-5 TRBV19 TGTGCCAGCCAAAGGACAGGGCCAGCTTTAGCCCAGCATTTT CASQRTGPALAQHF
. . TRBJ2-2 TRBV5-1 TGCGCCAGCAGCTTGGGCATGAGTAACACCGGGGAGCTGTTTTTT CASSLGMSNTGELFF
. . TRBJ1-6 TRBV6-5 TGTGCCAGCAGTTACTCGGAGGCAGGGGTATCACCCCTCCACTTT CASSYSEAGVSPLHF
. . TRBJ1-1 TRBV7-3 TGTGCCAGCAGCTTAGAAAGGAGCACTGAAGCTTTCTTT CASSLERSTEAFF
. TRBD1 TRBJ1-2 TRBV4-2 TGTGCCAGCAGCCAACCCGGATCAGGGGGCATTGGCTACACCTTC CASSQPGSGGIGYTF
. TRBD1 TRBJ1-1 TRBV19 TGTGCCAGTAGTACAACTGACAGGGCGGGTCGGGAAGCTTTCTTT CASSTTDRAGREAFF
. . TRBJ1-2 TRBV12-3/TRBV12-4 TGTGCCAGCAGTTTCAGGGTAGGGGGCTACACCTTC CASSFRVGGYTF
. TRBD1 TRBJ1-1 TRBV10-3 TGTGCCATCAAACCAACAGGGGAGGAGGAAGCTTTCTTT CAIKPTGEEEAFF
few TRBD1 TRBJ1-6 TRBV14 TGTGCCAGCAGCCAAGGGGACAGGGGTTCACCCCTCCACTTT CASSQGDRGSPLHF
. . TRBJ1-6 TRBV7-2 TGTGCCAGCAGCCCCGACGGACAGACACCCCTCCACTTT CASSPDGQTPLHF
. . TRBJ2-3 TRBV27 TGTGCCAGCAGTTTGGCGGGGCTGGTCACAGATACGCAGTATTTT CASSLAGLVTDTQYF
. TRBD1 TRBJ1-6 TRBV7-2 TGTGCCAGCAGCTTAGCAGGGACAGCTAATTCACCCCTCCACTTT CASSLAGTANSPLHF
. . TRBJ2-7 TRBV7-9 TGTGCCAGCAGCTTAGGGAGGGGGGGCGAGCAGTACTTC CASSLGRGGEQYF
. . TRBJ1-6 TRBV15 TGTGCCACCAGCAGAGGCACAGGTATTAATTCACCCCTCCACTTT CATSRGTGINSPLHF
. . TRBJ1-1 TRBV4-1 TGCGCCAGCAGCCAAGTCTCGTTTTTGACTGAAGCTTTCTTT CASSQVSFLTEAFF
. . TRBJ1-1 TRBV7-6 TGTGCCAGCAGCTCGCGGGGGAACACTGAAGCTTTCTTT CASSSRGNTEAFF
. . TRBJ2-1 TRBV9 TGTGCCAGCAGCGTAGGATTAATTCGGGGGACTGAGCAGTTCTTC CASSVGLIRGTEQFF
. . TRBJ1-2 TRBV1 TGCACCAGCAGCCAACTCAGGGACTATGGCTACACCTTC CTSSQLRDYGYTF
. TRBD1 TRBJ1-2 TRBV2 TGTGCCAGCAGTGAAACAGGGGACTATGGCTACACCTTC CASSETGDYGYTF
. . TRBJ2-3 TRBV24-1 TGTGCCACCAGTGATGTGGGGGCCACAGATACGCAGTATTTT CATSDVGATDTQYF
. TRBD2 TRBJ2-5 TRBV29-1 TGCAGCGTTGGGGGGGGTCAAGAGACCCAGTACTTC CSVGGGQETQYF
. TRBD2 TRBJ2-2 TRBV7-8 TGTGCCAGCAGCCCCCGCGGGGGGGCTAGCGGGGAGCTGTTTTTT CASSPRGGASGELFF
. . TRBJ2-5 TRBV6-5 TGTGCCAGCAGTACAGGACTATCGGAGAGGTCCCAGTACTTC CASSTGLSERSQYF
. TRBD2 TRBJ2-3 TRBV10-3 TGTGCCATCATGAAGGGTCTAGCGGGCCGCACAGATACGCAGTATTTT CAIMKGLAGRTDTQYF